The 27 T cell receptor beta chains presented below share a single source sample, sequenced in a study of blood T cell repertoires in COVID-19. Assay: immunoSEQ multiplex PCR; the TCRdb copy retains only in-frame clones and omits some. The sample records hundreds of thousands of clones, 90% being singletons. The sample comprised PBMCs or T cells enriched from blood (not recorded which). These TCRs come from a woman aged 18-29 years with acute COVID-19.

In this sample, this clone turned up once. The chain is built from TRBV11-3 and TRBJ2-1; D might be TRBD2 (7 bases). Trimming removed 3 bases from V and 8 bases from J, with 17 bases in between. Germline V gene sequence: CDR1 SGHNT, CDR2 YENEEA. CDR3 length: 15 residues. CDR3 loop: CASSFGRGGGDEQFF. The CDR3 nucleotides are TGTGCCAGCAGCTTTGGACGAGGCGGGGGCGATGAGCAGTTCTTC.

V gene TRBV6-5 combines with J gene TRBJ1-1; D is ambiguous. Per germline, CDR1 MNHEY and CDR2 SVGAGI. The CDR3 has 13 amino acids. The V end lost 6 bases, the J end lost 6 bases, and 14 bases lay between the germline ends. Here the CDR3 DNA reads TGTGCCAGCAGCACAATTGGCGGTGCTGAAGCTTTCTTT. This gives the protein CASSTIGGAEAFF.

The chain carries TRBV6-5 and TRBJ2-7; TRBD1 agrees at 9 bases. Looked up from germline, CDR1 is MNHEY and CDR2 is SVGAGI. The CDR3 is made up of 14 amino acids. The V and J ends lost 6 bases and 2 bases, in that order; junction bases with no gene match: 5. Here the CDR3 reads CASRAGQGTYEQYF. Written as DNA, the CDR3 is TGTGCCAGCAGAGCAGGACAGGGGACCTACGAGCAGTACTTC.

The chain uses TRBV6-5 and TRBJ2-3, with TRBD1 identical over 8 bases. CDR1 and CDR2 (germline): MNHEY, SVGAGI. CDR3 size: 15 residues. V lost 6 bases, J lost 6 bases, and 11 bases stayed unmatched. As DNA, the CDR3 is TGTGCCAGCAGCCGACAGGGGACATCAGCCGATACGCAGTATTTT. This sequence encodes CASSRQGTSADTQYF.

This clone was seen a few times. The chain is built from TRBV4-1 and TRBJ2-6; no reliable D call. The CDR3 contains 21 residues. The V end lost 3 bases, the J end lost 2 bases, and 26 bases lay between the germline ends. From germline, CDR1 is MGHRA and CDR2 YSYEKL. CDR3 sequence reads: CASSHREVQASSGAGANVLTF. In DNA form, the CDR3 reads TGCGCCAGCAGCCACCGCGAAGTTCAAGCAAGCTCAGGTGCTGGGGCCAACGTCCTGACTTTC.

This chain links TRBV27 with TRBJ2-7; possible D gene TRBD2, 6 bases. This CDR3 spans 16 amino acids. With 5 bases removed from V and 2 bases from J, the gap between germline ends came to 19 bases. Germline V CDR1 and CDR2: MNHEY, SMNVEV (reference sequence). In nucleotides, the CDR3 is TGTGCCAGCAGTGTAAGGGAAGGTGCGGGAACCTACGAGCAGTACTTC. Residues: CASSVREGAGTYEQYF.

The chain has TRBV4-2 and TRBJ2-3, with TRBD2 matching 15 bases. This CDR3 region has 19 residues. The V segment lost 4 bases and the J segment 4 bases; nucleotides outside the gene matches: 12. Germline V CDR1 and CDR2: LGHNA, YNFKEQ. CDR3 in DNA: TGTGCCAGCAGCCGAGGACTAGCGGGAGGGTTAGTAGTCTCAGATACGCAGTATTTT. Translated, it gives CASSRGLAGGLVVSDTQYF.

The rearrangement joins TRBV18 to TRBJ2-1; tentatively, D is TRBD2 (6 bases). Germline CDR1 KGHSH, CDR2 LQKENI. V was trimmed by 4 bases and J by 7 bases, leaving 14 bases between them. The CDR3 extends over 14 amino acids. The CDR3 here is CASSRSGVGNEQFF. CDR3 nucleotides: TGTGCCAGCTCACGGTCGGGAGTGGGGAATGAGCAGTTCTTC.

This sequence joins TRBV27 and TRBJ2-2; TRBD1 might be the D (5 bases). V was trimmed by 5 bases and J by 5 bases, leaving 15 bases between them. The length of the CDR3 is 15 residues. Germline V gene data show CDR1 as MNHEY and CDR2 as SMNVEV (reference sequence). The CDR3 loop is CASSTPRVLTGELFF. The CDR3 DNA is TGTGCCAGCAGTACCCCCAGGGTTTTAACCGGGGAGCTGTTTTTT.

The chain is built from TRBV19 and TRBJ2-1, with 9 bases that match TRBD2. Per the germline V gene, CDR1 is LNHDA and CDR2 is SQIVND (reference sequence). The CDR3 consists of 17 residues. Trimming took 5 bases from V and 2 from J; bases not matched to a gene: 10. The CDR3 spells CASSLPLAGVPYNEQFF. CDR3 in DNA: TGTGCCAGTAGTCTCCCCTTAGCGGGAGTCCCCTACAATGAGCAGTTCTTC.

The chain carries TRBV6-5 and TRBJ1-5; D unresolved. Germline V gene sequence: CDR1 MNHEY, CDR2 SVGAGI. Trimming removed 8 bases from V and 6 bases from J, with 20 bases in between. The CDR3 is made up of 15 amino acids. CDR3 sequence reads: CASSFSRVSSQPQHF. For the CDR3, the DNA is TGTGCCAGCTCCTTCTCTCGGGTTTCGAGTCAGCCCCAGCATTTT.

The V and J genes are TRBV6-5 and TRBJ2-7; 9 positions agree with TRBD1. Germline-derived CDR1 and CDR2 are MNHEY and SVGAGI. V was pared by 7 bases and J by 6 bases, with 10 bases of the junction left unmatched. The CDR3 is 14 residues long. CDR3 coding DNA: TGTGCCAGCATCTCCGGGACAGGGAGTATCGAGCAGTACTTC. Its translation is CASISGTGSIEQYF.

This chain joins TRBV28 and TRBJ1-1; 7 nucleotides agree with TRBD1. Germline V gene data show CDR1 as MDHEN and CDR2 as SYDVKM. Germline trimming cut 3 bases from V and 1 base from J; bases unmatched to any gene: 5. This CDR3 contains 15 residues. The DNA for the CDR3 is TGTGCCAGCAGTTTTTCGGGACAGCCGAACACTGAAGCTTTCTTT. It encodes CASSFSGQPNTEAFF. The whole variable domain, remainder taken from reference TRBV28 and TRBJ1-1, is DVKVTQSSRYLVKRTGEKVFLECVQDMDHENMFWYRQDPGLGLRLIYFSYDVKMKEKGDIPEGYSVSREKKERFSLILESASTNQTSMYLCASSFSGQPNTEAFFGQGTRLTVV.

The chain employs TRBV29-1 and TRBJ2-1, with D tentatively TRBD1 (5 bases). Germline-derived CDR1 and CDR2 are SQVTM and ANQGSEA. V shed 0 bases and J shed 9 bases, with 21 bases lying between them. CDR3 length equals 16 residues. CDR3 in amino acids: CSVEDHKGKVASEQFF. The CDR3 region has the DNA TGCAGCGTTGAAGATCATAAGGGGAAGGTTGCGAGTGAGCAGTTCTTC.

This clone appeared a single time. This sequence joins TRBV4-3 and TRBJ1-4, with 8 bases that match TRBD1. Germline CDR1 LGHNA, CDR2 YSLEER. This CDR3 spans 14 amino acids. Trimming took 4 bases from V and 5 from J; bases not matched to a gene: 3. CDR3 nucleotide sequence: TGCGCCAGCAGCCGCGACAGGGGAAATGAAAAACTGTTTTTT. It encodes CASSRDRGNEKLFF.

The chain's CDR3 is CASSISLQGVGELFF. For the CDR3, the DNA is TGTGCCAGTAGTATCAGTCTGCAGGGGGTGGGGGAGCTGTTTTTT. The chain uses TRBV19 and TRBJ2-2; 7 nucleotides agree with TRBD1. V lost 3 bases, J lost 8 bases, and 9 bases stayed unmatched. This CDR3 has 15 residues. Germline V gene data show CDR1 as LNHDA and CDR2 as SQIVND (reference sequence).

This clone was seen only once. This rearrangement joins TRBV19 to TRBJ2-3, with 8 bases lining up with TRBD1. The length of the CDR3 is 16 residues. Trimming at V came to 0 bases and at J to 2 bases, leaving 4 bases not matched to a gene. Germline-derived CDR1 and CDR2 are LNHDA and SQIVND (reference sequence). The CDR3 region has the DNA TGTGCCAGTAGTATAGACCCAGGGGGCCCCACAGATACGCAGTATTTT. It yields the protein CASSIDPGGPTDTQYF. Full variable domain (remainder filled in from reference TRBV19 and TRBJ2-3): DGGITQSPKYLFRKEGQNVTLSCEQNLNHDAMYWYRQDPGQGLRLIYYSQIVNDFQKGDIAEGYSVSREKKESFPLTVTSAQKNPTAFYLCASSIDPGGPTDTQYFGPGTRLTVL.

V and J are TRBV18 and TRBJ1-1; D gene unclear. V was trimmed by 5 bases and J by 1 base, leaving 14 bases between them. CDR3 length: 15 residues. CDR1 is KGHSH and CDR2 is LQKENI in the germline V gene. The CDR3 bases are TGTGCCAGCTCATCCTCGCGGATAGGGAACACTGAAGCTTTCTTT. Its protein is CASSSSRIGNTEAFF. Full variable domain (outside the CDR3, taken from reference TRBV18 and TRBJ1-1): NAGVMQNPRHLVRRRGQEARLRCSPMKGHSHVYWYRQLPEEGLKFMVYLQKENIIDESGMPKERFSAEFPKEGPSILRIQQVVRGDSAAYFCASSSSRIGNTEAFFGQGTRLTVV.

The rearrangement joins TRBV11-2 to TRBJ2-2; possible D gene TRBD1, 5 bases. The CDR3 covers 16 residues. V lost 6 bases to trimming and J lost 4 bases, with 18 bases between them. Germline V lookup: CDR1 SGHAT, CDR2 FQNNGV. The DNA for the CDR3 is TGTGCCAGCAGGCCCCCATTTAGGGGAAGCACCGGGGAGCTGTTTTTT. It encodes CASRPPFRGSTGELFF.

This rearrangement joins TRBV10-1 to TRBJ1-4; 8 bases agree with TRBD1. This CDR3 has 17 residues. Germline-derived CDR1 and CDR2 are WNHNN and SYGVQD (reference sequence). The J segment lost 4 bases and the V segment lost 6 bases, leaving 13 bases of the junction unmatched. The CDR3 spells CASSPPRGHGGNEKLFF. Here the CDR3 DNA reads TGCGCCAGCAGCCCTCCCAGGGGGCACGGCGGTAATGAAAAACTGTTTTTT.

The V call is TRBV19, the J call TRBJ1-5, with TRBD1 identical over 7 bases. This CDR3 is built from 14 residues. V lost 10 bases to trimming and J lost 0 bases; unmatched junction nucleotides: 6. CDR1 and CDR2 (germline): LNHDA, SQIVND (reference sequence). CDR3 protein: CATRRTGSNQPQHF. CDR3 DNA: TGTGCCACAAGACGGACAGGTAGCAATCAGCCCCAGCATTTT.

The chain is built from TRBV7-9 and TRBJ1-2; D possibly corresponds to TRBD1 (6 bases). Germline values: CDR1 SEHNR, CDR2 FQNEAQ (reference sequence). The CDR3 has 16 amino acids. Deletions cut 0 bases from V and 0 bases from J, with 11 bases between. For the CDR3, the DNA is TGTGCCAGCAGCTTAGCAGGACAGCTTTCTAACTATGGCTACACCTTC. Residues: CASSLAGQLSNYGYTF. Together with reference TRBV7-9 and TRBJ1-2, the CDR3 gives the full variable domain: DTGVSQNPRHKITKRGQNVTFRCDPISEHNRLYWYRQTLGQGPEFLTYFQNEAQLEKSRLLSDRFSAERPKGSFSTLEIQRTEQGDSAMYLCASSLAGQLSNYGYTFGSGTRLTVV.

CDR3 bases: TGTGCCAGCAGTTTAGGTAGCGGGATTATCTACGAGCAGTACTTC. This gives the protein CASSLGSGIIYEQYF. This chain connects TRBV27 to TRBJ2-7; 8 nucleotides agree with TRBD2. The V segment lost 2 bases and the J segment 3 bases; nucleotides outside the gene matches: 6. The CDR3 is 15 amino acids. The V gene's germline CDR1 is MNHEY and CDR2 SMNVEV (reference sequence).

The rearrangement joins TRBV12-3 or TRBV12-4 to TRBJ2-2; D may be TRBD1 (5 bases). Trimming removed 10 bases from V and 6 bases from J, with 15 bases in between. The CDR3 is 13 amino acids. The CDR3 loop reads CANNMKGAGELFF. The DNA of the CDR3 is TGTGCCAACAACATGAAAGGGGCCGGGGAGCTGTTTTTT.

The gene calls are TRBV6-1 and TRBJ2-5; 7 nucleotides line up with TRBD1. The CDR3 is made up of 15 amino acids. From germline, CDR1 is MNHNS and CDR2 SASEGT. J was trimmed by 2 bases and V by 2 bases; bases with no gene match: 5. The CDR3 DNA reads TGTGCCAGCAGTGAAAGGGGGCCGGGTCAAGAGACCCAGTACTTC. This encodes CASSERGPGQETQYF.

This chain links TRBV6-5 with TRBJ2-1; 10 bases align to TRBD1. The V gene's germline CDR1 is MNHEY and CDR2 SVGAGI. The CDR3 spans 15 residues. The J segment lost 6 bases and the V segment lost 3 bases, leaving 5 bases of the junction unmatched. CDR3 bases: TGTGCCAGCAGTTATGACAGGGGGCGCAGCAATGAGCAGTTCTTC. As protein: CASSYDRGRSNEQFF.

Of note for this clone: Distinct nucleotide sequences in the sample also encode this CDR3. The chain carries TRBV4-3 and TRBJ2-1; perhaps TRBD1 as D (6 bases). Germline CDR1 reads LGHNA; CDR2 reads YSLEER. The CDR3 is made up of 15 amino acids. Trimming left V 1 base short and J 2 bases short, with 9 bases between. As DNA, the CDR3 is TGCGCCAGCAGCCAAGGGACAGCTACCTACAATGAGCAGTTCTTC. This sequence encodes CASSQGTATYNEQFF.